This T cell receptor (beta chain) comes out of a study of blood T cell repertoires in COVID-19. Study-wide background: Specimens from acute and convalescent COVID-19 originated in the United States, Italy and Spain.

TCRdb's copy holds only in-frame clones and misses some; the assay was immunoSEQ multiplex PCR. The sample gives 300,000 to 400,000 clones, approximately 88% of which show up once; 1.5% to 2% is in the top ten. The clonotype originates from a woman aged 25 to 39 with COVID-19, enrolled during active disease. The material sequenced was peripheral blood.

CDR3 coding DNA: TGTGCCAGCAGGGGGGCGCGGACCGGGGAGCTGTTTTTT. Amino acids: CASRGARTGELFF. The V and J genes are TRBV2 and TRBJ2-2; perhaps TRBD1 as D (6 bases). CDR3 length equals 13 residues. V shed 6 bases and J shed 5 bases, with 10 bases lying between them. Germline-derived CDR1 and CDR2 are SNHLY and FYNNEI.